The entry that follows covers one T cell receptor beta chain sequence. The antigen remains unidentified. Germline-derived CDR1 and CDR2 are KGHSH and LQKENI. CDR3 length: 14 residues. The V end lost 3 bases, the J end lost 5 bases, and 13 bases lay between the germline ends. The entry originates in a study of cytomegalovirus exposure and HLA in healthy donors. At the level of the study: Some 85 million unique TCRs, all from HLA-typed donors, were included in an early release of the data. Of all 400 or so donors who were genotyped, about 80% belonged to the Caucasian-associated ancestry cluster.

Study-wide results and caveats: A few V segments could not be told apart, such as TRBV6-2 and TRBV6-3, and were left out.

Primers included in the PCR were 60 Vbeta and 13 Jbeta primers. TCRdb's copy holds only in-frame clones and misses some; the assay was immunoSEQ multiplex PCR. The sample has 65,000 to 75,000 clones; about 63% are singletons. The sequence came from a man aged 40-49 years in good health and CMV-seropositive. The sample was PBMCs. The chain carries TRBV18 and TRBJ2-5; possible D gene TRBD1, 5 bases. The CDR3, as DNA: TGTGCCAGCTCACCCCCTCAGGGTTGGGAGACCCAGTACTTC. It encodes CASSPPQGWETQYF.